The clone carrying this T cell receptor beta chain occurred a few times. Its specificity is not known. Stated time point: newly diagnosed GD, antithyroid drugs for less than 3 months. Isolated PBMC RNA provided the starting material for the TCR library. The sample originates from a study of regulatory T cells in long-lasting Graves disease. Study-wide results and caveats: There were preferences for TRBV28, TRBJ1-2 and TRBJ2-5 in persistent disease. Tissue studied was limited to peripheral blood, excluding thyroid tissue. Persistent Graves' patients had lower TCR diversity than newly diagnosed ones. Accuracy was perhaps lowered by the small sample size.

Construction of the TCR beta libraries employed iRepertoire HTBI primers in conjunction with Arm-PCR of CDR3 regions. A single record per CDR3 protein comes from TCRdb applying MiXCR to the multiplex PCR reads. In the table there are fewer than 350,000 distinct CDR3 sequences, more than 15% of which are singletons. Germline assignment: CDR1 SEHNR and CDR2 FQNEAQ (reference sequence). V was pared by 4 bases and J by 6 bases, with 15 bases between. CDR3 length: 14 amino acids. Sequencing used peripheral blood mononuclear cells (PBMCs), obtained at new diagnosis, from a patient treated with antithyroid drugs. J is TRBJ1-1 and V is TRBV7-9; D ambiguous. The sequence was collected from a female donor with Graves disease. The CDR3 sequence is CASSSPGIGAEAFF. As DNA, the CDR3 is TGTGCCAGCAGCTCGCCAGGCATCGGGGCTGAAGCTTTCTTT.